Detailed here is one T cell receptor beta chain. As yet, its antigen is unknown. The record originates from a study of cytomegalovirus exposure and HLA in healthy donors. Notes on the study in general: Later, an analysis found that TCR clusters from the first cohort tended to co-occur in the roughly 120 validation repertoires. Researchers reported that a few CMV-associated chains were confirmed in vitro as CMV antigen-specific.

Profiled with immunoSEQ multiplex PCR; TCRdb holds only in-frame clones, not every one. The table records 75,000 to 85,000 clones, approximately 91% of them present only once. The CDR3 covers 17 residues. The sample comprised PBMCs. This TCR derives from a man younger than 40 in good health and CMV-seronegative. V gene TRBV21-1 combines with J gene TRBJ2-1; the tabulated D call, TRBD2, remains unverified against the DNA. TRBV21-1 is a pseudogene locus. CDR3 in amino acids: CASSKSQQEGSYNEQFF. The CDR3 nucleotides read TGTGCCAGCAGCAAGTCCCAACAGGAGGGCAGCTACAATGAGCAGTTCTTC.